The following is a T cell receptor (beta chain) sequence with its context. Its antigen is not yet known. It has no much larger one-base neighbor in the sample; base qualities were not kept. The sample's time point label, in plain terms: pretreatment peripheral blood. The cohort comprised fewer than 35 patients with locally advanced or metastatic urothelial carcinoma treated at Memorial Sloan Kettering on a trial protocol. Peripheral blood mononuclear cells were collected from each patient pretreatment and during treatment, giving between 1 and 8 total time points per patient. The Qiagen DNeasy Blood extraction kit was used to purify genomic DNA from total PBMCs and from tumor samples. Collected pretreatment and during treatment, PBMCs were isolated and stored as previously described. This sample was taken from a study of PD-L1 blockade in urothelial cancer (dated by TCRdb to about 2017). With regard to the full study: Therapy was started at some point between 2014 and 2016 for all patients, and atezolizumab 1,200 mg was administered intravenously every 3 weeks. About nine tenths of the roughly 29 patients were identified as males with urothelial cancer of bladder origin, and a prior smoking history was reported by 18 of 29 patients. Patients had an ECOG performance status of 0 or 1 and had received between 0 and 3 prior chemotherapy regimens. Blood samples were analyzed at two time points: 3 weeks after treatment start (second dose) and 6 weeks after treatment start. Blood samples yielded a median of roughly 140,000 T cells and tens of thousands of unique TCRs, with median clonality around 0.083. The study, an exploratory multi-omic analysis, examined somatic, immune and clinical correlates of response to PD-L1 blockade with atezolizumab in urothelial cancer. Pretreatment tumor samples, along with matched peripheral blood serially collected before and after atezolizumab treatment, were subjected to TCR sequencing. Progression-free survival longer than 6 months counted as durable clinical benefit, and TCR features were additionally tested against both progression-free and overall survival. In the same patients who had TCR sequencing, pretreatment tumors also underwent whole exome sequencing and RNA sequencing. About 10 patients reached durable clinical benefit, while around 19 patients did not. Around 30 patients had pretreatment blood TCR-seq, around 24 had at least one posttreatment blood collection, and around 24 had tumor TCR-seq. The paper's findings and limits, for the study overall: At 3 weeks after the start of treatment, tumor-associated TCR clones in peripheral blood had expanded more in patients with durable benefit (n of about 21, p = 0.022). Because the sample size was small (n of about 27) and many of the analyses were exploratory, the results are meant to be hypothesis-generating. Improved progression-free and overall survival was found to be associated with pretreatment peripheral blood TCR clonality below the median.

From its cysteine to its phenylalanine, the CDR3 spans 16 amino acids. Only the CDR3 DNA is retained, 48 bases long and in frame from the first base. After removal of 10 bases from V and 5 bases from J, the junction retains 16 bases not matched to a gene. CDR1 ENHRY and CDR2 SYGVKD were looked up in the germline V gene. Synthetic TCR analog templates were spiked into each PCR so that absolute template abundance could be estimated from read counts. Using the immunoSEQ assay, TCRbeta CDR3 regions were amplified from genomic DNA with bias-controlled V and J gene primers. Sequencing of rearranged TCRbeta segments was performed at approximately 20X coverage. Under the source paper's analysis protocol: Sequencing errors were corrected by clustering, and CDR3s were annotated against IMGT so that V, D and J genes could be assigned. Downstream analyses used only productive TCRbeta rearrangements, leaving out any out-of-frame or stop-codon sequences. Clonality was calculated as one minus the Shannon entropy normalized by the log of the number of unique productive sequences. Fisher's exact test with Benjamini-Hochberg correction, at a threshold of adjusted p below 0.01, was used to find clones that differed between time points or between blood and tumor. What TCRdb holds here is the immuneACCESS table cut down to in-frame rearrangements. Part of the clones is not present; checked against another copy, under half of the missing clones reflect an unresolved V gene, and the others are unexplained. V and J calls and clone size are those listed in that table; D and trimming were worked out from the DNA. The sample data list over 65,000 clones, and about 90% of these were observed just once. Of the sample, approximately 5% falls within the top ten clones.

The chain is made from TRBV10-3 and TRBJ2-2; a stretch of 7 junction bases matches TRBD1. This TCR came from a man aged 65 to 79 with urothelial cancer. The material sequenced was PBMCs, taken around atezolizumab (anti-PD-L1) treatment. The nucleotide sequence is TGTGCCACCGCGGTGGACACAGGGGCTAAGACCGGGGAGCTGTTTTTT. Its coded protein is CATAVDTGAKTGELFF.